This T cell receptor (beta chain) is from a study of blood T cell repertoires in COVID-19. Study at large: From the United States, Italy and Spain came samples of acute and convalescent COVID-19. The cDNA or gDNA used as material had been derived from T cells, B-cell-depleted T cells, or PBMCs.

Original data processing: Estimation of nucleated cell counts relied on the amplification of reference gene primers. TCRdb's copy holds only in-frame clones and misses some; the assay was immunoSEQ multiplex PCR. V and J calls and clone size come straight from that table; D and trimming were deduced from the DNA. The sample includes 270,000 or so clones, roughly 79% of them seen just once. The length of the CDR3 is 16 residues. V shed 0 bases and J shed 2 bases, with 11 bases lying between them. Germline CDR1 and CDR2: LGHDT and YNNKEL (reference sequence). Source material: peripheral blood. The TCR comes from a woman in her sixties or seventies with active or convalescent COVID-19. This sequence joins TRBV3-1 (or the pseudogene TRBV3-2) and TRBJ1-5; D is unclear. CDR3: CASSQDGIGGNQPQHF. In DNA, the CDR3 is TGTGCCAGCAGCCAAGATGGGATCGGGGGCAATCAGCCCCAGCATTTT.